This is a list of T cell receptor beta chains from one sample in a study of vaccination and CD4 T cells after COVID-19. TCRdb used MiXCR to reprocess the PCR reads, holding one entry per CDR3 protein. The sample lists around 25,000 distinct CDR3 sequences; roughly 42% were seen once. The antigens of these receptors remain unknown. Material: CD4+ T cells from blood, cultured in vitro. The receptor source for this set is a human donor who had recovered from COVID-19. Both conserved end residues are part of each CDR3. A D gene is named only where the DNA matches it firmly. The size field is filled for only some rows; it gives once, few, many or a size class.

j_call: TRBJ2-6
d_call: -
clone_size: -
v_call: TRBV7-2
cdr3_nt: TGTGCCAGCAGCACAGCAGCCTCTGGGGCCAACGTCCTGACTTTC
cdr3_aa: CASSTAASGANVLTF

j_call: TRBJ1-1
d_call: TRBD1
clone_size: few
v_call: TRBV20-1
cdr3_nt: TGCAGTGCTAGAGGGGTCCAGGGGGCGGACACTGAAGCTTTCTTT
cdr3_aa: CSARGVQGADTEAFF

j_call: TRBJ1-3
d_call: TRBD1
clone_size: -
v_call: TRBV4-3
cdr3_nt: TGCGCCAGCAGCCGCCTCAGGGGGTCTGGAAACACCATATATTTT
cdr3_aa: CASSRLRGSGNTIYF

j_call: TRBJ1-2
d_call: TRBD1
clone_size: -
v_call: TRBV28
cdr3_nt: TGTGCCAGCAGTCCACAGGGGGCGAGGGGCTACACCTTC
cdr3_aa: CASSPQGARGYTF

j_call: TRBJ2-3
d_call: -
clone_size: few
v_call: TRBV6-5
cdr3_nt: TGTGCCAGCAGTTACTCAGGAACTAGCACAGATACGCAGTATTTT
cdr3_aa: CASSYSGTSTDTQYF

j_call: TRBJ2-5
d_call: -
clone_size: few
v_call: TRBV19
cdr3_nt: TGTGCCAGTAAGAGCGCGGGCCAGGGGCAAGAGACCCAGTACTTC
cdr3_aa: CASKSAGQGQETQYF

j_call: TRBJ2-1
d_call: TRBD2
clone_size: few
v_call: TRBV4-2
cdr3_nt: TGTGCCAGCAGCCAAGATGGTCGGGGGGGGACCTTCTTC
cdr3_aa: CASSQDGRGGTFF

j_call: TRBJ2-5
d_call: TRBD1
clone_size: -
v_call: TRBV20-1
cdr3_nt: TGCAGTGCGAGACAGAGGACAGGCCAAGAGACCCAGTACTTC
cdr3_aa: CSARQRTGQETQYF

j_call: TRBJ1-2
d_call: -
clone_size: few
v_call: TRBV7-9
cdr3_nt: TGTGCCAGCAGCTCGGCCCCTGGCTACACCTTC
cdr3_aa: CASSSAPGYTF

j_call: TRBJ2-1
d_call: -
clone_size: few
v_call: TRBV6-5
cdr3_nt: TGTGCCAGCAGTTACGCGGCCCCATACAATGAGCAGTTCTTC
cdr3_aa: CASSYAAPYNEQFF

j_call: TRBJ2-7
d_call: -
clone_size: -
v_call: TRBV6-1
cdr3_nt: TGTGCCAGCAGGCTAGCGAGCCACGAGCAGTACTTC
cdr3_aa: CASRLASHEQYF

j_call: TRBJ2-5
d_call: -
clone_size: few
v_call: TRBV2
cdr3_nt: TGTGCCAGCAGATACACCTATACCCAAGAGACCCAGTACTTC
cdr3_aa: CASRYTYTQETQYF

j_call: TRBJ2-1
d_call: TRBD2
clone_size: -
v_call: TRBV4-3
cdr3_nt: TGCGCCAGCAGCCAAGAGGGTGGGAGGGCTCGAAATGAGCAGTTCTTC
cdr3_aa: CASSQEGGRARNEQFF

j_call: TRBJ2-1
d_call: -
clone_size: -
v_call: TRBV15
cdr3_nt: TGTGCCACCAGCAGACCCCTAATTCGCGATGAGCAGTTCTTC
cdr3_aa: CATSRPLIRDEQFF

j_call: TRBJ2-2
d_call: -
clone_size: -
v_call: TRBV21-1
cdr3_nt: TGTGCCAGCAGCAAACTTGCGGGACAGGGGATCACCGGGGAGCTGTTTTTT
cdr3_aa: CASSKLAGQGITGELFF

j_call: TRBJ1-1
d_call: TRBD1
clone_size: -
v_call: TRBV28
cdr3_nt: TGTGCCAGCAGTTGGTACCATTACAGGGGTACTGAAGCTTTCTTT
cdr3_aa: CASSWYHYRGTEAFF

j_call: TRBJ1-3
d_call: -
clone_size: -
v_call: TRBV2
cdr3_nt: TGTGCCAGCAGTGAGCAGGGAGGCTCTGGAAACACCACATATTTT
cdr3_aa: CASSEQGGSGNTTYF

j_call: TRBJ1-2
d_call: TRBD1
clone_size: -
v_call: TRBV5-1
cdr3_nt: TGCGCCAGCAGCTTGGGTATGACAGGGAGCTATGGCTACACCTTC
cdr3_aa: CASSLGMTGSYGYTF

j_call: TRBJ2-5
d_call: -
clone_size: -
v_call: TRBV7-2
cdr3_nt: TGTGCCAGCAGCTTGACGAGGGGGGAGACCCAGTACTTC
cdr3_aa: CASSLTRGETQYF

j_call: TRBJ2-3
d_call: TRBD2
clone_size: -
v_call: TRBV4-2
cdr3_nt: TGTGCCAGCAGCCAAGAGACTAGCGGGACCCCTCCGCAGTATTTT
cdr3_aa: CASSQETSGTPPQYF

j_call: TRBJ2-2
d_call: -
clone_size: -
v_call: TRBV6-1
cdr3_nt: TGTGCCAGCAGGACATCGAACACCGGGGAGCTGTTTTTT
cdr3_aa: CASRTSNTGELFF

j_call: TRBJ1-2
d_call: TRBD1
clone_size: few
v_call: TRBV27
cdr3_nt: TGTGCCAGCAGTTCGACAGGACAGGGGGCGACTATCTTCTATGGCTACACCTTC
cdr3_aa: CASSSTGQGATIFYGYTF

j_call: TRBJ2-1
d_call: -
clone_size: -
v_call: TRBV7-9
cdr3_nt: TGTGCCAGCAGCTTTCTCACGACCTACAATGAGCAGTTCTTC
cdr3_aa: CASSFLTTYNEQFF

j_call: TRBJ2-5
d_call: TRBD1
clone_size: -
v_call: TRBV19
cdr3_nt: TGTGCCAGTACTAGGGCAGGGGGCGTGGGAGAGACCCAGTACTTC
cdr3_aa: CASTRAGGVGETQYF

j_call: TRBJ2-2
d_call: -
clone_size: few
v_call: TRBV7-2
cdr3_nt: TGTGCCAGCACCCTGATCACCGGGGAGCTGTTTTTT
cdr3_aa: CASTLITGELFF

j_call: TRBJ1-2
d_call: -
clone_size: -
v_call: TRBV6-1
cdr3_nt: TGTGCCAGCAGTGAGGGGTCCTATGGCTACACCTTC
cdr3_aa: CASSEGSYGYTF

j_call: TRBJ2-5
d_call: TRBD2
clone_size: once
v_call: TRBV7-9
cdr3_nt: TGTGCCAGCAGCTCCAGTTGGTCTAGCGGGAGGAATGCGGAGACCCAGTACTTC
cdr3_aa: CASSSSWSSGRNAETQYF

j_call: TRBJ2-7
d_call: TRBD1
clone_size: few
v_call: TRBV15
cdr3_nt: TGTGCCACCAGCAGAGCCGGGACAGGGTCGTACGAGCAGTACTTC
cdr3_aa: CATSRAGTGSYEQYF

j_call: TRBJ1-5
d_call: -
clone_size: -
v_call: TRBV30
cdr3_nt: TGTGCCTGGAGTGTACAGGGAGGTGATAGCAATCAGCCCCAGCATTTT
cdr3_aa: CAWSVQGGDSNQPQHF

j_call: TRBJ2-2
d_call: -
clone_size: few
v_call: TRBV7-2
cdr3_nt: TGTGCCAGCAGCTTAGGTGGAGGGAGGCCATCCGGTACCGGGGAGCTGTTTTTT
cdr3_aa: CASSLGGGRPSGTGELFF

j_call: TRBJ2-1
d_call: TRBD2
clone_size: few
v_call: TRBV24-1
cdr3_nt: TGTGCCACCAGTAATGGGCGGGGGGTTAATGAGCAGTTCTTC
cdr3_aa: CATSNGRGVNEQFF

j_call: TRBJ1-6
d_call: TRBD1
clone_size: -
v_call: TRBV28
cdr3_nt: TGTGCCAGCACCTCGACAGGGAGAAATTCACCCCTCCACTTT
cdr3_aa: CASTSTGRNSPLHF

j_call: TRBJ2-5
d_call: -
clone_size: -
v_call: TRBV28
cdr3_nt: TGTGCCAGCAGTTTGCCCCGTGGGATCCAGTACTTC
cdr3_aa: CASSLPRGIQYF

j_call: TRBJ1-1
d_call: TRBD1
clone_size: -
v_call: TRBV20-1
cdr3_nt: TGCAGTGCTAGAGATCAAACAGGGGCAATGAACACTGAAGCTTTCTTT
cdr3_aa: CSARDQTGAMNTEAFF

j_call: TRBJ2-7
d_call: TRBD2
clone_size: few
v_call: TRBV20-1
cdr3_nt: TGCAGTGCTAGCGGGGGGAGGGCGCGGGGCGAGCAGTACTTC
cdr3_aa: CSASGGRARGEQYF

j_call: TRBJ2-5
d_call: -
clone_size: -
v_call: TRBV9
cdr3_nt: TGTGCCAGCAGCGAGAGCCCCGGCCCCCGGGGGGAGACCCAGTACTTC
cdr3_aa: CASSESPGPRGETQYF

j_call: TRBJ2-1
d_call: -
clone_size: -
v_call: TRBV11-2
cdr3_nt: TGTGCCAGCAGCTTAGGTCCCAACAATGAGCAGTTCTTC
cdr3_aa: CASSLGPNNEQFF

j_call: TRBJ2-5
d_call: TRBD2
clone_size: -
v_call: TRBV20-1
cdr3_nt: TGCACCGGCTCGGGGGGTGAGACCCAGTACTTC
cdr3_aa: CTGSGGETQYF

j_call: TRBJ1-1
d_call: -
clone_size: -
v_call: TRBV29-1
cdr3_nt: TGCAGCGGTACGACTAGTAACACTGAAGCTTTCTTT
cdr3_aa: CSGTTSNTEAFF

j_call: TRBJ2-7
d_call: -
clone_size: once
v_call: TRBV15
cdr3_nt: TGTGCCACCAGCCCAATTGGGATCTCCTACGAGCAGTACTTC
cdr3_aa: CATSPIGISYEQYF

j_call: TRBJ1-1
d_call: -
clone_size: few
v_call: TRBV7-9
cdr3_nt: TGTGCCAGCAGCTTTGACAGATTGGGGACTGAAGCTTTCTTT
cdr3_aa: CASSFDRLGTEAFF

j_call: TRBJ2-5
d_call: TRBD1
clone_size: -
v_call: TRBV29-1
cdr3_nt: TGCAGCGCAGGGACAGAAGAGACCCAGTACTTC
cdr3_aa: CSAGTEETQYF

j_call: TRBJ2-7
d_call: -
clone_size: -
v_call: TRBV29-1
cdr3_nt: TGCAGCGTTGAGGGGACACCAAACGAGCAGTACTTC
cdr3_aa: CSVEGTPNEQYF

j_call: TRBJ2-7
d_call: -
clone_size: -
v_call: TRBV6-5
cdr3_nt: TGTGCCAGCAGTTACGCCCTAAGCTCCTACGAGCAGTACTTC
cdr3_aa: CASSYALSSYEQYF

j_call: TRBJ1-6
d_call: TRBD1
clone_size: -
v_call: TRBV2
cdr3_nt: TGTGCCAGCAGGGGGACAGGGACAAATTCACCCCTCCACTTT
cdr3_aa: CASRGTGTNSPLHF

j_call: TRBJ2-2
d_call: -
clone_size: once
v_call: TRBV28
cdr3_nt: TGTGCCAGCAGACGTGACACCGGGGAGCTGTTTTTT
cdr3_aa: CASRRDTGELFF

j_call: TRBJ1-6
d_call: -
clone_size: -
v_call: TRBV6-1
cdr3_nt: TGTGCCAGCGGCCAGACGTATGATAATTCACCCCTCCACTTT
cdr3_aa: CASGQTYDNSPLHF

j_call: TRBJ2-2
d_call: -
clone_size: -
v_call: TRBV10-3
cdr3_nt: TGTGCCATCAGTGAGCCGGGGTCTCTAGCTTCTGGGGAGCTGTTTTTT
cdr3_aa: CAISEPGSLASGELFF

j_call: TRBJ1-5
d_call: TRBD1
clone_size: -
v_call: TRBV6-1
cdr3_nt: TGTGCCACTGTGGGACAGGGAAATCAGCCCCAGCATTTT
cdr3_aa: CATVGQGNQPQHF

j_call: TRBJ2-2
d_call: -
clone_size: -
v_call: TRBV12-3/TRBV12-4
cdr3_nt: TGTGCCAGCAGTTCTCCTCCCGGGGAGCTGTTTTTT
cdr3_aa: CASSSPPGELFF

j_call: TRBJ2-7
d_call: TRBD1
clone_size: -
v_call: TRBV11-3
cdr3_nt: TGTGCCAGCAGCGCCCGACAGGGCTCCTACGAGCAGTACTTC
cdr3_aa: CASSARQGSYEQYF

j_call: TRBJ2-5
d_call: -
clone_size: -
v_call: TRBV5-1
cdr3_nt: TGCGCCAGCAGCTTGGATTTATCGGAGACCCAGTACTTC
cdr3_aa: CASSLDLSETQYF

j_call: TRBJ2-5
d_call: -
clone_size: -
v_call: TRBV29-1
cdr3_nt: TGCAGCGTTAGACCCCGGGGGGCCCAAGAGACCCAGTACTTC
cdr3_aa: CSVRPRGAQETQYF

j_call: TRBJ2-1
d_call: -
clone_size: -
v_call: TRBV6-5
cdr3_nt: TGTGCCAGCAGTTCCCCGACAGCCTACGGGGAGCAGTTCTTC
cdr3_aa: CASSSPTAYGEQFF

j_call: TRBJ2-7
d_call: -
clone_size: -
v_call: TRBV6-2/TRBV6-3
cdr3_nt: TGTGCCAGCAGTTACCGGGGACGAGGACTTGGATCCTACGAGCAGTACTTC
cdr3_aa: CASSYRGRGLGSYEQYF

j_call: TRBJ2-1
d_call: -
clone_size: -
v_call: TRBV24-1
cdr3_nt: TGTGCCACCAGTGATAGCAGGTTCTCCTACAATGAGCAGTTCTTC
cdr3_aa: CATSDSRFSYNEQFF